Here is one T cell receptor (beta chain) with its context. The data were taken from a study of blood T cell repertoires in COVID-19. On the study more broadly: Donors in the United States, Italy and Spain gave samples during acute or convalescent COVID-19. T cells, B-cell-depleted T cells, or PBMCs supplied cDNA or gDNA.

As originally analysed: Amplification of reference gene primers provided the estimated nucleated cell counts. The assay was immunoSEQ multiplex PCR, and TCRdb's table has in-frame clones only and misses some. V, J and clone size were drawn from that table, and D and trimming were deduced from the DNA. In the table there are 150,000 to 200,000 clones, approximately 91% of which are singletons. Germline CDR1 SGHVS, CDR2 FQNEAQ. V shed 4 bases and J shed 0 bases, with 10 bases lying between them. The CDR3 is made up of 14 amino acids. The specimen was peripheral blood. The chain combines TRBV7-8 with TRBJ2-7, with a weak D call TRBD1 (5 bases). The receptor was derived from a man aged 45-65 years with acute or convalescent COVID-19. The CDR3 nucleotides read TGTGCCAGCAGCTGGACGGACACCTCCTACGAGCAGTACTTC. Translated: CASSWTDTSYEQYF.